The rows below give T cell receptor beta chains drawn from one sample of a study of T-cell reconstitution after alpha-beta-depleted transplantation in children. TCRdb itself ran the PCR reads through MiXCR, one entry per CDR3 protein. The data hold 45,000 to 55,000 distinct CDR3 sequences, with approximately 6% observed a single time. The sample here was PBMCs, mostly from graft donor cells, taken 60 days after TCRalphabeta/CD19-depleted stem cell transplant. These receptor sequences come from a female patient younger than 10 who had a stem cell transplant for aplastic anemia, so the T cells may come from the graft donor. The CDR3 runs from the conserved cysteine through the conserved F or W. D genes are given only for firm matches. The listing skips clone size in some rows; elsewhere it reads once, few, many or a size class.

D: -; J: TRBJ1-1; size: many; V: TRBV12-5; DNA: TGTGCTAGTGGTTTGGGTACGTTAGGACAGAACACTGAAGCTTTCTTT; CDR3: CASGLGTLGQNTEAFF
D: TRBD2; J: TRBJ2-2; size: few; V: TRBV20-1; DNA: TGCAGTGCTATCAGCGGGGTAGGAGCCGGGGAGCTGTTTTTT; CDR3: CSAISGVGAGELFF
D: -; J: TRBJ2-4; size: many; V: TRBV12-3/TRBV12-4; DNA: TGTGCCAGCAGTTTAAGTCGACAAGGAGGGGGGAGGGACATTCAGTACTTC; CDR3: CASSLSRQGGGRDIQYF
D: -; J: TRBJ1-2; size: -; V: TRBV7-9; DNA: TGTGCCAGCAGCCCGGGTTGGAGGGTGGGTGGCTACACCTTC; CDR3: CASSPGWRVGGYTF
D: TRBD2; J: TRBJ2-7; size: many; V: TRBV20-1; DNA: TGCAGTGCTAGAGATAGAACTAGCGGTCCCTACGAGCAGTACTTC; CDR3: CSARDRTSGPYEQYF
D: -; J: TRBJ1-1; size: many; V: TRBV12-3/TRBV12-4; DNA: TGTGCCAGCAGTTTAGCCGGGTCTGTTGAAGCTTTCTTT; CDR3: CASSLAGSVEAFF
D: -; J: TRBJ2-7; size: many; V: TRBV5-6; DNA: TGTGCCAGCAGCTTTCGAACGGGACACTACGAGCAGTACTTC; CDR3: CASSFRTGHYEQYF
D: -; J: TRBJ1-5; size: many; V: TRBV27; DNA: TGTGCCAGCAGTTCCCGGGTCCGGATAGGGGATAGCAATCAGCCCCAGCATTTT; CDR3: CASSSRVRIGDSNQPQHF
D: TRBD1; J: TRBJ1-2; size: many; V: TRBV12-3/TRBV12-4; DNA: TGTGCCAGCAGTCCCCGGGACAGGGGGCACGGCTACACCTTC; CDR3: CASSPRDRGHGYTF
D: TRBD2; J: TRBJ2-2; size: many; V: TRBV7-2; DNA: TGTGCCAGCAGCGAATCGACTAGCGGGGGGGTAGCCGGGGAGCTGTTTTTT; CDR3: CASSESTSGGVAGELFF
D: -; J: TRBJ2-1; size: many; V: TRBV7-6; DNA: TGTGCCAGCAGCTCCGGGCAGACCTCCTACAATGAGCAGTTCTTC; CDR3: CASSSGQTSYNEQFF
D: TRBD1; J: TRBJ2-7; size: -; V: TRBV6-1; DNA: TGTGCCAGCAGTGAAGTCGGCAGGGGGAACTACGAGCAGTACTTC; CDR3: CASSEVGRGNYEQYF
D: TRBD2; J: TRBJ2-1; size: medium-sized; V: TRBV5-1; DNA: TGCGCCAGCAGCTTGGCCTTCGGCGGGAGTGGGTTGGAGCAGTTCTTC; CDR3: CASSLAFGGSGLEQFF
D: -; J: TRBJ1-2; size: -; V: TRBV12-3/TRBV12-4; DNA: TGTGCCAGCACCCTTAGGGCTAACTATGGCTACACCTTC; CDR3: CASTLRANYGYTF
D: -; J: TRBJ1-2; size: -; V: TRBV7-9; DNA: TGTGCCAGCAGCTTAGGGCTGGGGAGCTACACCTTC; CDR3: CASSLGLGSYTF
D: -; J: TRBJ2-3; size: many; V: TRBV11-2; DNA: TGTGCCAGCAGCCTAACTCCAGATCCTGGCACAGATACGCAGTATTTT; CDR3: CASSLTPDPGTDTQYF
D: TRBD1; J: TRBJ2-5; size: few; V: TRBV14; DNA: TGTGCCAGCAGCCGAGACAGGGGGCTGGAGACCCAGTACTTC; CDR3: CASSRDRGLETQYF